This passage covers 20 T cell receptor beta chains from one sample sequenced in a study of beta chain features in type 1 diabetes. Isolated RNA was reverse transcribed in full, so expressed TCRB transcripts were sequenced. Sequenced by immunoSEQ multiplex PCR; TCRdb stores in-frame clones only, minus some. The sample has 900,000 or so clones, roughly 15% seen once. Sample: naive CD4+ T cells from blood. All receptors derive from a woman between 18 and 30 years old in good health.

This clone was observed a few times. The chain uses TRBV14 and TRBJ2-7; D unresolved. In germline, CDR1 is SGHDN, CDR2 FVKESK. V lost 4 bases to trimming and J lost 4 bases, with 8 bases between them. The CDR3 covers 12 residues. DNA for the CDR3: TGTGCCAGCAGCCTAAGTTCTTACGAGCAGTACTTC. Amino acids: CASSLSSYEQYF.

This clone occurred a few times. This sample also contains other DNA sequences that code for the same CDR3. The CDR3 sequence: CASSSPGTDTQYF. The CDR3 region has the DNA TGTGCCAGCAGTTCTCCGGGTACAGATACGCAGTATTTT. V is TRBV28 and J is TRBJ2-3; D is unresolved. The CDR3 is made up of 13 amino acids. V dropped 4 bases and J dropped 3 bases, with 8 bases sitting between them. The germline V gene has CDR1 MDHEN and CDR2 SYDVKM.

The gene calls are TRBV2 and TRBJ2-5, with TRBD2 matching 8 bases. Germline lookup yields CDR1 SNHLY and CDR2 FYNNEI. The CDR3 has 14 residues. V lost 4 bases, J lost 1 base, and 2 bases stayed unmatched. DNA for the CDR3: TGTGCCAGCAGTGTTAGCGGGGCCCAAGAGACCCAGTACTTC. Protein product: CASSVSGAQETQYF.

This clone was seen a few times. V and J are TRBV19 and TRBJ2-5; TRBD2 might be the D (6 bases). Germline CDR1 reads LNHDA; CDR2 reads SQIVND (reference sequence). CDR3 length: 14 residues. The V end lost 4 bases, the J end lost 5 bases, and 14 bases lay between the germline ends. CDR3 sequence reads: CASSTGRQAETQYF. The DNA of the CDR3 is TGTGCCAGTAGTACGGGGAGGCAGGCGGAGACCCAGTACTTC.

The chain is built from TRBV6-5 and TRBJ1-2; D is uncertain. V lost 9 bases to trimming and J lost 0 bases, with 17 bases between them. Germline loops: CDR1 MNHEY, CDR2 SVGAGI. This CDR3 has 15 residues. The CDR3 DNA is TGTGCCAGTAAACAAACGGGGAAATCTAACTATGGCTACACCTTC. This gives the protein CASKQTGKSNYGYTF.

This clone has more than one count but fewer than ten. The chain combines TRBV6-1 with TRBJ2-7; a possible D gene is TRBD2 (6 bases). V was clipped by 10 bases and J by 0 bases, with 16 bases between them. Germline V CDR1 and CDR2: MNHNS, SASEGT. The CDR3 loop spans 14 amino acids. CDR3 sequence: CATTTGTSSYEQYF. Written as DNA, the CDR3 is TGTGCCACCACAACCGGGACTTCCTCCTACGAGCAGTACTTC.

The CDR3: CASRRTSASDEQFF. CDR3 in DNA: TGTGCCAGCCGAAGGACTAGCGCGTCGGATGAGCAGTTCTTC. The V and J genes are TRBV7-2 and TRBJ2-1; 9 nucleotides match TRBD2. Unmatched junction bases numbered 10, after V lost 8 bases and J lost 8 bases. The CDR3 is made up of 14 amino acids. The germline V gene encodes CDR1 SGHTA and CDR2 FQGNSA.

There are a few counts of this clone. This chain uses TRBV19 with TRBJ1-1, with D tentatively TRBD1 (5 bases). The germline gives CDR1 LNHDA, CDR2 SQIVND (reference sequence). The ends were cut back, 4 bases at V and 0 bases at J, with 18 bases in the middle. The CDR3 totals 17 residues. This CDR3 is CASSTARQSTMNTEAFF. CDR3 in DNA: TGTGCCAGTAGTACAGCTAGACAGTCCACCATGAACACTGAAGCTTTCTTT.

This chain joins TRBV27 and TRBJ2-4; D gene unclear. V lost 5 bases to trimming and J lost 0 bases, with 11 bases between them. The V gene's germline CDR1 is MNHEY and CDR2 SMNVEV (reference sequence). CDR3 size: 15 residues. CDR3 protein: CASSPLALAKNIQYF. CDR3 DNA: TGTGCCAGCAGTCCCCTTGCGTTAGCCAAAAACATTCAGTACTTC.

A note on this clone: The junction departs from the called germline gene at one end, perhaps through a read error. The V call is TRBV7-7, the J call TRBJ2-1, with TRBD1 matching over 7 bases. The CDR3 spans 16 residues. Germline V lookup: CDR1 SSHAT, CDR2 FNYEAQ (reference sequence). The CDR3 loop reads CASSLAGTASYNEQFF. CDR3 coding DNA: TGTGCTAGCAGCTTAGCCGGGACAGCTTCCTACAATGAGCAGTTCTTC.

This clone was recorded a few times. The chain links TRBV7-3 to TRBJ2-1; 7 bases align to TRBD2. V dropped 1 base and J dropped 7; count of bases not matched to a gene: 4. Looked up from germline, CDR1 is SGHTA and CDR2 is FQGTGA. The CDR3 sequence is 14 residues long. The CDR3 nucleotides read TGTGCCAGCAGCTTAATGGGACTAAAAAATGAGCAGTTCTTC. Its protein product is CASSLMGLKNEQFF.

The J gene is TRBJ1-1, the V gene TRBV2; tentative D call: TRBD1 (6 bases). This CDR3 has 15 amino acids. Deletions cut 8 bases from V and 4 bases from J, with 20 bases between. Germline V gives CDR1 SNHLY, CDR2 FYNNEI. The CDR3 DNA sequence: TGTGCCAGCTTCTTGTTGCCAGGGGCGGCCACTGAAGCTTTCTTT. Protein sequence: CASFLLPGAATEAFF.

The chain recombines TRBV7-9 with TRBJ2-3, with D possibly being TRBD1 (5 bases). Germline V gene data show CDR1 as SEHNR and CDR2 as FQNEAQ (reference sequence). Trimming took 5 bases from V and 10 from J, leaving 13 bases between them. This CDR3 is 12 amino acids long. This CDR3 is CASSITDTSQYF. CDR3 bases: TGTGCCAGCAGCATAACGGACACCTCGCAGTATTTT.

Written as DNA, the CDR3 is TGTGCCATCAGTGTGGCTAGAGAAGAGACCCAGTACTTC. Translated: CAISVAREETQYF. The chain couples TRBV10-3 to TRBJ2-5; D call uncertain. The germline V gene encodes CDR1 ENHRY and CDR2 SYGVKD. This CDR3 region has 13 residues. The V gene lost 4 bases and the J gene lost 3 bases, with 9 bases spanning the gap.

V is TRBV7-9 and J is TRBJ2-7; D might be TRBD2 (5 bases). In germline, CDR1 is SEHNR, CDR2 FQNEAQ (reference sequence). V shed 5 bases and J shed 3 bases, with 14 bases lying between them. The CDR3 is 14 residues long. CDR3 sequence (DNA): TGTGCCAGCAGCCTCTTCGACGGAGGCTACGAGCAGTACTTC. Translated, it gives CASSLFDGGYEQYF.

The CDR3 coding sequence is TGCGCCAGCAGCCTGGACTCCGGGACTAGGTCCCATGAGCAGTTCTTC. Amino acids: CASSLDSGTRSHEQFF. The gene calls are TRBV5-1 and TRBJ2-1; TRBD2 matches 8 bases. V gave up 4 bases and J gave up 8 bases; unmatched junction bases: 14. The germline CDR1 and CDR2 sequences are SGHRS and YFSETQ. The CDR3 extends over 16 amino acids.

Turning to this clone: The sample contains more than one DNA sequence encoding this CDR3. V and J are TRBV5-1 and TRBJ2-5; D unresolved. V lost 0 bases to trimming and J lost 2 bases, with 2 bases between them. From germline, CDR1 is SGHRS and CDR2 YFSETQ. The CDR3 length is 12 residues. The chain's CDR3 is CASSLGQETQYF. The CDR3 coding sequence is TGCGCCAGCAGCTTGGGACAAGAGACCCAGTACTTC.

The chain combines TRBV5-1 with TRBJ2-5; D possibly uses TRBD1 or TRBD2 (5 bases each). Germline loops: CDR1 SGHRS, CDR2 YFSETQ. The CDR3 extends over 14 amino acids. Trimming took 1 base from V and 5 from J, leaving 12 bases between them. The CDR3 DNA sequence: TGCGCCAGCAGCTTGCGGGGCTTGCGGGAGACCCAGTACTTC. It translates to CASSLRGLRETQYF.

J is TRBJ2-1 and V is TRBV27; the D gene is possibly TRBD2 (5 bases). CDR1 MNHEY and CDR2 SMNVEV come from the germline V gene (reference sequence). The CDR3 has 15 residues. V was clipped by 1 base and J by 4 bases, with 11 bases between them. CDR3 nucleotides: TGTGCCAGCAGTTTATTCGGCAGGAGGTACAATGAGCAGTTCTTC. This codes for CASSLFGRRYNEQFF.

The chain's CDR3 is CASSYSNEQFF. CDR3 in DNA: TGTGCCAGCAGTTACAGCAATGAGCAGTTCTTC. The rearrangement uses TRBV25-1 and TRBJ2-1; D is unclear. The CDR3 has 11 residues. V lost 5 bases and J 6 bases, leaving 5 bases between the germline ends. Germline CDR1 reads MGHDK; CDR2 reads SYGVNS.